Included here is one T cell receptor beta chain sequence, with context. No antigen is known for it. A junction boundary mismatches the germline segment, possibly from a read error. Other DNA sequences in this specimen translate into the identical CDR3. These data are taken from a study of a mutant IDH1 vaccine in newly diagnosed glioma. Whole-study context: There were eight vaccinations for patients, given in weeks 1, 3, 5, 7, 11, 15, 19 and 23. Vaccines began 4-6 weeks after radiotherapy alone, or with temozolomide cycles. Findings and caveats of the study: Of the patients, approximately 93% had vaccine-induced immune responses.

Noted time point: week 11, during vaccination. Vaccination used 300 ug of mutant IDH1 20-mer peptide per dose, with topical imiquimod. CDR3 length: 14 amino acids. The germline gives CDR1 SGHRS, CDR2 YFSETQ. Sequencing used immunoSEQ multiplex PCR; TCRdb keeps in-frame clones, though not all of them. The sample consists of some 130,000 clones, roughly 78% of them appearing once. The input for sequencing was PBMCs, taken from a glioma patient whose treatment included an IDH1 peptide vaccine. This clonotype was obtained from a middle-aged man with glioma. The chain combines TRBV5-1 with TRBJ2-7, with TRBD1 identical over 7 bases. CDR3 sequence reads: CASSRDSYSYEQYF. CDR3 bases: TGCGCCAGCAGCCGGGACAGCTATTCCTACGAGCAGTACTTT.